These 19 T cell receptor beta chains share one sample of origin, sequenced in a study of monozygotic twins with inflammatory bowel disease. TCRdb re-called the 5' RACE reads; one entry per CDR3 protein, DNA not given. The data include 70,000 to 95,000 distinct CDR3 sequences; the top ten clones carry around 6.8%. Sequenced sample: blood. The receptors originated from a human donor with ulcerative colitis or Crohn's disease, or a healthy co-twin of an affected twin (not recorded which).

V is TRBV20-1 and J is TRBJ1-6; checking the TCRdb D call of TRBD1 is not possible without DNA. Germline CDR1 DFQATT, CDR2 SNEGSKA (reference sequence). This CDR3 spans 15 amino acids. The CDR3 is CSARLGQVFNSPLHF.

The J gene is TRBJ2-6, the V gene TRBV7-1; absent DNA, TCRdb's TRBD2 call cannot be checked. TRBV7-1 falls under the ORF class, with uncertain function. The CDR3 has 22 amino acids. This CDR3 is CASSSLFCGVTVFFSGANVLTF.

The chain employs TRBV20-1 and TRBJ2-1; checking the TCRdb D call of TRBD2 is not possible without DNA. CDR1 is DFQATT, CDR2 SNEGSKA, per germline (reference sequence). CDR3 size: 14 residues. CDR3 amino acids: CSAPTSGRRYEQFF.

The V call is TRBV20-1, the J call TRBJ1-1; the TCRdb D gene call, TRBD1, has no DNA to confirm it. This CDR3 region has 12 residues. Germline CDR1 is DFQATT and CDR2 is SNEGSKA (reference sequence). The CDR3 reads CSARESRGFAFF.

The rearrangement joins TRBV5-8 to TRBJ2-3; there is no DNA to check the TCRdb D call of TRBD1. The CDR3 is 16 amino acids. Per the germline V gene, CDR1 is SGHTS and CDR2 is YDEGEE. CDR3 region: CASSSGTGTTTDTQYF.

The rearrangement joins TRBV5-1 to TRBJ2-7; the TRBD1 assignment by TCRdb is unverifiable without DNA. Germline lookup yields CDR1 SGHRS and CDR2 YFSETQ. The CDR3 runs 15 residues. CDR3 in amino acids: CASSLVWGAAYEQYF.

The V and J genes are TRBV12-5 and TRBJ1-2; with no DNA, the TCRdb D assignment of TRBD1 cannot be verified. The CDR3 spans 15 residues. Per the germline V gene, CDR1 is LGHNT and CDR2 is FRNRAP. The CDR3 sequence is CASGFGDRGIYGYTF.

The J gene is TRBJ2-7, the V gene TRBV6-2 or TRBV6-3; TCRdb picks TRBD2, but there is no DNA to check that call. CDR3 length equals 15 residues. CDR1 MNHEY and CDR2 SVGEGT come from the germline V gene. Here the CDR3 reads CASSYAGDYLPEQYF.

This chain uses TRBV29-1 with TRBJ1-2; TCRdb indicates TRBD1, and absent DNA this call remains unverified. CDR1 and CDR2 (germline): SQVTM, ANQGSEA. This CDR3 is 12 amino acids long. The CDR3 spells CSVDGQGNGYTF.

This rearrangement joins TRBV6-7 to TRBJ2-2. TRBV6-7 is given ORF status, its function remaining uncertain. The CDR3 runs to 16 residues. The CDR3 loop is CASSYSNRPNTGELFF.

The CDR3 region is CSAESSQGLGDTQYF. This chain joins TRBV20-1 and TRBJ2-3; TCRdb names TRBD1, which stays unverified in the absence of DNA. From germline, CDR1 is DFQATT and CDR2 SNEGSKA (reference sequence). The CDR3 has 15 residues.

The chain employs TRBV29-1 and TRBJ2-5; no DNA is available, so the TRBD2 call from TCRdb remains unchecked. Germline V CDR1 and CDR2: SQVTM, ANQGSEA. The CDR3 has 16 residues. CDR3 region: CSVKGLAGGIQETQYF.

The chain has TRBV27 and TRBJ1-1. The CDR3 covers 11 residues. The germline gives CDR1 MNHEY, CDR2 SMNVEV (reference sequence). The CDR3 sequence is CASSAWGIAFF.

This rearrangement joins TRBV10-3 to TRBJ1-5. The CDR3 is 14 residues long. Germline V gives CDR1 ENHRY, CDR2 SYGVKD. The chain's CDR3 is CAISESGYDQPQHF.

The CDR3 here is CASSSGPARGAQYF. The chain combines TRBV7-6 with TRBJ2-5; TCRdb designates TRBD2, a call that cannot be tested without DNA. The CDR3 is 14 amino acids. Germline V gene sequence: CDR1 SGHVS, CDR2 FNYEAQ.

The CDR3 loop is CASILTGTGNSPLHF. This chain connects TRBV7-9 to TRBJ1-6; checking the TCRdb D call of TRBD1 is not possible without DNA. From germline, CDR1 is SEHNR and CDR2 FQNEAQ (reference sequence). The CDR3 is 15 residues long.

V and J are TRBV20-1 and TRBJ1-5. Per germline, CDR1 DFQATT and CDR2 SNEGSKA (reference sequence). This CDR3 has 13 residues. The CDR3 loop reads CSAKDPELGPQHF.

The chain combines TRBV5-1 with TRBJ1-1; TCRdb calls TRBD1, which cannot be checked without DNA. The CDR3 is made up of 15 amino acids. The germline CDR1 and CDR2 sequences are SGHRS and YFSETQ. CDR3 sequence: CASSLGDSVNTEAFF.

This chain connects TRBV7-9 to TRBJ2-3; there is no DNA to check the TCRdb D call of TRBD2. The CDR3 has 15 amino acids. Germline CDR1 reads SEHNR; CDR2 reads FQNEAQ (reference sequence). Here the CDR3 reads CASSVGLAGGDTQYF.